This TCR beta chain was profiled in a study of CD8+ T cells in alopecia areata. Whole-study results and caveats: For lesional scalp, especially alopecia totalis/universalis, clonality was higher than in normal scalp. Mice gave a clearer picture of TCR sharing than patients did, possibly for HLA-related reasons. Sequencing of scalp samples also captures resident alphabeta T cells of normal skin.

Trimming removed 0 bases from V and 2 bases from J, with 11 bases in between. The CDR3 is 15 residues long. Per the germline V gene, CDR1 is SNHLY and CDR2 is FYNNEI. With regard to this clone: Antigen: not known.

RNA extraction and reverse transcription yielded cDNA as sequencing template. Generated by immunoSEQ multiplex PCR, the TCRdb table keeps only in-frame clones and is missing some. The data contain 2,000 to 3,000 clones, under 70% of them singletons. This clonotype originated in a human donor in good health. What was sequenced was skin. The V call is TRBV2, the J call TRBJ2-7; D possibly matches TRBD1 or TRBD2 (5 bases each). The CDR3 sequence: CASSEAWGFAYEQYF. For the CDR3, the DNA is TGTGCCAGCAGTGAAGCCTGGGGGTTCGCCTACGAGCAGTACTTC. Using reference TRBV2 and TRBJ2-7 for the parts outside the CDR3, the full variable domain is EPEVTQTPSHQVTQMGQEVILRCVPISNHLYFYWYRQILGQKVEFLVSFYNNEISEKSEIFDDQFSVERPDGSNFTLKIRSTKLEDSAMYFCASSEAWGFAYEQYFGPGTRLTVT.